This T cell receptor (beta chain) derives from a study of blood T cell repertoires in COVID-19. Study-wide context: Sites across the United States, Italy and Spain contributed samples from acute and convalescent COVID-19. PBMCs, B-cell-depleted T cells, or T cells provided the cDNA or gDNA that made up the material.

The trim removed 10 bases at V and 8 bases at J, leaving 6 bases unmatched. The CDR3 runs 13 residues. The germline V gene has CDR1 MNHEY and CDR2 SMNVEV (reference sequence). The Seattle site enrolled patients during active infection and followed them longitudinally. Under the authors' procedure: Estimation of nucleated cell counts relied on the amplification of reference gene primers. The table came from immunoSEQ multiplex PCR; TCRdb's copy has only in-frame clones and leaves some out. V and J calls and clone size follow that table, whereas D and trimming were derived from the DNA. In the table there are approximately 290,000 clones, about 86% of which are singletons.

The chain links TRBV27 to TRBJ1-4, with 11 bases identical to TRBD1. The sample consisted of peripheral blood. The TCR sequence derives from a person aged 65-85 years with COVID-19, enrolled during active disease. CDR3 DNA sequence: TGTGCCACCCGGACAGGGGGCAGCGAAAAACTGTTTTTT. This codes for CATRTGGSEKLFF.